The 5 T cell receptor beta chains reported below all come from one sample, sequenced in a study of early T cells in non-severe SARS-CoV-2 infection. Each CDR3 protein gets one entry after TCRdb re-called the 5' RACE reads with MiXCR. The table lists 70,000 to 95,000 distinct CDR3 sequences, roughly 15% of them singletons. The sequencing input was whole blood. The receptors were sampled from an adult who was a healthcare worker with PCR-confirmed SARS-CoV-2 infection or an uninfected control (not recorded which).

V gene TRBV5-5 combines with J gene TRBJ2-3; 8 nucleotides agree with TRBD2. Germline assignment: CDR1 SGHKS and CDR2 YYEKEE (reference sequence). With 1 base clipped from V and 4 bases from J, the junction kept 8 bases outside the gene matches. The CDR3 spans 16 residues. CDR3 region: CASSLRSGGGADTQYF. The CDR3, as DNA: TGTGCCAGCAGCTTGCGGAGCGGGGGAGGCGCAGATACGCAGTATTTT.

The rearrangement uses TRBV7-9 and TRBJ2-1; no clear D. The germline gives CDR1 SEHNR, CDR2 FQNEAQ (reference sequence). The CDR3 is 12 residues long. V dropped 5 bases and J dropped 13 bases, with 15 bases sitting between them. CDR3 sequence reads: CASSRDVQSQFF. The CDR3 DNA reads as TGTGCCAGCAGCCGCGACGTTCAGAGCCAGTTCTTC.

This clonotype showed up just a few times. This chain connects TRBV19 to TRBJ2-1, with TRBD2 identical over 11 bases. CDR1 and CDR2 (germline): LNHDA, SQIVND (reference sequence). This CDR3 comprises 13 residues. The junction had 6 bases not matched to a gene; V was cut back by 9 bases and J by 8 bases. In DNA, the CDR3 is TGTGCCAGCTCCCGGGGACTAGCGGATGAGCAGTTCTTC. Translating it yields CASSRGLADEQFF.

The chain joins TRBV6-6 to TRBJ2-5; the match to TRBD1 covers 7 bases. This CDR3 has 15 residues. V lost 2 bases to trimming and J lost 2 bases; unmatched junction nucleotides: 5. Germline CDR1 MNHNY, CDR2 SVGAGI (reference sequence). CDR3 DNA sequence: TGTGCCAGCAGTTACACCCAGGGACAGCAAGAGACCCAGTACTTC. Amino acid sequence: CASSYTQGQQETQYF.

This clonotype has at least ten counts. The chain links TRBV7-3 to TRBJ2-1, with D tentatively TRBD1 or TRBD2 (5 bases each). The CDR3 totals 14 residues. Germline CDR1 and CDR2: SGHTA and FQGTGA. V dropped 1 base and J dropped 8 bases, with 12 bases sitting between them. The CDR3 reads CASSLNALGDEQFF. In nucleotides, the CDR3 is TGTGCCAGCAGCTTAAACGCACTAGGGGATGAGCAGTTCTTC. Full variable domain (rest looked up from reference TRBV7-3 and TRBJ2-1): GAGVSQTPSNKVTEKGKYVELRCDPISGHTALYWYRQSLGQGPEFLIYFQGTGAADDSGLPNDRFFAVRPEGSVSTLKIQRTERGDSAVYLCASSLNALGDEQFFGPGTRLTVL.